A single sample gave rise to the 18 T cell receptor beta chains below, sequenced in a study of monozygotic twins with inflammatory bowel disease. TCRdb reprocessed the 5' RACE reads, keeping one entry per CDR3 protein, no DNA. The sample holds approximately 300,000 distinct CDR3 sequences. The source material was blood. Receptors were obtained from a human donor with ulcerative colitis or Crohn's disease, or a healthy co-twin of an affected twin (not recorded which).

The chain uses TRBV27 and TRBJ1-1; the D gene TCRdb calls, TRBD1, cannot be checked with no DNA. Germline lookup yields CDR1 MNHEY and CDR2 SMNVEV (reference sequence). The CDR3 covers 14 residues. CDR3 amino acids: CASSEYRVRTEAFF.

This sequence joins TRBV7-3 and TRBJ2-1; TCRdb selects TRBD2, and the lack of DNA leaves this call unchecked. Germline assignment: CDR1 SGHTA and CDR2 FQGTGA. This CDR3 is 14 amino acids long. CDR3 residues: CASSIASGYNEQFF.

The gene calls are TRBV20-1 and TRBJ1-6; TCRdb's assignment of TRBD1 cannot be checked, as there is no DNA. The germline V gene encodes CDR1 DFQATT and CDR2 SNEGSKA (reference sequence). This CDR3 is built from 14 residues. This CDR3 is CSASVQGYNSPLHF.

The CDR3 loop is CASSNRGSEKLFF. The rearrangement joins TRBV5-4 to TRBJ1-4. Germline-derived CDR1 and CDR2 are SGHNT and YYREEE (reference sequence). The CDR3 loop spans 13 amino acids. Complete variable domain (other parts from reference TRBV5-4 and TRBJ1-4): ETGVTQSPTHLIKTRGQQVTLRCSSQSGHNTVSWYQQALGQGPQFIFQYYREEENGRGNFPPRFSGLQFPNYSSELNVNALELDDSALYLCASSNRGSEKLFFGSGTQLSVL.

The chain employs TRBV11-2 and TRBJ2-6; there is no DNA to check the TCRdb D call of TRBD1. The CDR3 is made up of 18 amino acids. Germline V gene sequence: CDR1 SGHAT, CDR2 FQNNGV. The chain's CDR3 is CASSQRQGGYSGANVLTF.

The chain is built from TRBV14 and TRBJ1-5. The CDR3 spans 16 residues. CDR1 SGHDN and CDR2 FVKESK come from the germline V gene. The CDR3 protein is CASSRTLADTNQPQHF.

V and J are TRBV10-3 and TRBJ1-5; TCRdb indicates TRBD1, and absent DNA this call remains unverified. Germline assignment: CDR1 ENHRY and CDR2 SYGVKD. The CDR3 has 14 residues. This CDR3 reads CAIGGRGLNQPQHF.

The rearrangement uses TRBV18 and TRBJ2-7; TCRdb selects TRBD1, and the lack of DNA leaves this call unchecked. CDR1 and CDR2 from the germline V gene are KGHSH and LQKENI. The CDR3 is made up of 14 amino acids. The CDR3 loop is CASSPDRSFYEQYF.

The chain combines TRBV7-3 with TRBJ1-1; absent DNA, TCRdb's TRBD1 call cannot be checked. Germline V gives CDR1 SGHTA, CDR2 FQGTGA. This CDR3 region has 13 residues. The CDR3: CASRRDRATEAFF.

The genes are TRBV6-2 or TRBV6-3 and TRBJ2-7; the TCRdb D gene call, TRBD2, has no DNA to confirm it. Germline-derived CDR1 and CDR2 are MNHEY and SVGEGT. This CDR3 contains 15 residues. The CDR3 sequence: CASSYSGSISYEQYF.

The rearrangement links TRBV7-2 to TRBJ2-7; without DNA, the TCRdb call of TRBD1 cannot be checked. There are 12 residues in the CDR3. Germline values: CDR1 SGHTA, CDR2 FQGNSA. The CDR3 sequence: CASSLQGEEQYF.

This chain uses TRBV5-1 with TRBJ2-1; the D call of TRBD1 rests on TCRdb alone, since no DNA is present to check it. Looked up from germline, CDR1 is SGHRS and CDR2 is YFSETQ. The CDR3 extends over 14 amino acids. CDR3 sequence reads: CASSLVIGGHEQFF.

V and J are TRBV7-9 and TRBJ2-6. The length of the CDR3 is 14 residues. Germline CDR1 and CDR2: SEHNR and FQNEAQ (reference sequence). The CDR3 loop reads CASRSPSGANVLTF.

The chain has TRBV5-5 and TRBJ2-3. The germline CDR1 and CDR2 sequences are SGHKS and YYEKEE (reference sequence). The CDR3 is made up of 14 amino acids. This CDR3 is CASSFGVATDTQYF.

The V gene is TRBV6-1, the J gene TRBJ2-3; with no DNA, the TCRdb D assignment of TRBD2 cannot be verified. The V gene's germline CDR1 is MNHNS and CDR2 SASEGT. The CDR3 loop spans 17 amino acids. The CDR3 spells CASSLMLAGGWTDTQYF.

The chain carries TRBV15 and TRBJ2-2; TCRdb's D call of TRBD2 is untestable without DNA. Per germline, CDR1 LNHNV and CDR2 YYDKDF (reference sequence). The CDR3 is 15 amino acids. CDR3 in amino acids: CATSRVGLTAGELFF.

The chain couples TRBV6-2 or TRBV6-3 to TRBJ2-2; the TCRdb call, TRBD1, lacks DNA for checking. The CDR3 loop spans 15 amino acids. Germline V gives CDR1 MNHEY, CDR2 SVGEGT. This CDR3 reads CASCPGTGWSGELFF.

The V and J genes are TRBV2 and TRBJ2-3; TCRdb selects TRBD1, and the lack of DNA leaves this call unchecked. The CDR3 is 13 residues long. Germline CDR1 SNHLY, CDR2 FYNNEI. The CDR3: CASTAGGGGTQYF.